The rows below give T cell receptor beta chains drawn from one sample of a study of T cell responses to AZD1222 COVID-19 vaccine. Method: immunoSEQ multiplex PCR; TCRdb's copy keeps in-frame clones and lacks some. Of 120,000 or so clones in the sample, 80% to 95% were seen once. The sample in question was peripheral blood, obtained 28 days after the second AZD1222 dose. The receptors shown here come from an adult who received the AZD1222 COVID-19 vaccine. The CDR3 runs from the conserved cysteine through the conserved F or W. The D gene is left open where the match is weak. Part of the rows lack a size; the others show once, few, many or a class for expanded clones.

v_gene	j_gene	d_gene	abundance	CDR3nt	CDR3aa
TRBV6-5	TRBJ2-1	TRBD2	NA	TGTGCCAGCAGTTATCTGGCGGGGGATGAATACAATGAGCAGTTCTTC	CASSYLAGDEYNEQFF
TRBV24-1	TRBJ1-2	NA	once	TGTGCCACCAGTGATTCCGTCTATGGCTACACCTTC	CATSDSVYGYTF
TRBV6-2/TRBV6-3	TRBJ1-3	NA	NA	TGTGCCAGCAGTTACTCGAGTTCTCGCAGGTTTCTCAAGGGAAACACCATATATTTT	CASSYSSSRRFLKGNTIYF
TRBV20-1	TRBJ1-2	NA	once	TGCAGTGCTAGAGACAGGGGTGGCTACACCTTC	CSARDRGGYTF
TRBV12-3/TRBV12-4	TRBJ2-7	TRBD1	NA	TGTGCCAGCAGTCCCGGGACAGGGGGCGAGCAGTACTTC	CASSPGTGGEQYF
TRBV7-6	TRBJ1-2	NA	once	TGTGCCAGCAGCGCGGACACTTACTATGGCTACACCTTC	CASSADTYYGYTF
TRBV5-1	TRBJ2-5	NA	NA	TGCGCCAGCACTCCCCAAGACAGGAAGGAAGAGACCCAGTACTTC	CASTPQDRKEETQYF
TRBV21-1	TRBJ1-2	NA	NA	TGTGCCAGCAGCAACGGGACAGGGTACAATGGCTACACCTTC	CASSNGTGYNGYTF
TRBV4-2	TRBJ1-6	TRBD1	NA	TGTGCCAGCAGCCTAGGAATACAGGGGAATTCACCCCTCCACTTT	CASSLGIQGNSPLHF
TRBV29-1	TRBJ2-2	NA	NA	TGCAGCGTTGAGTGGGGGACCGGGGAGCTGTTTTTT	CSVEWGTGELFF
TRBV6-2/TRBV6-3	TRBJ2-3	NA	NA	TGTGCCAGCAGTTACCCGGAGGGGGGGGTATGGGCAGATACGCAGTATTTT	CASSYPEGGVWADTQYF
TRBV9	TRBJ1-4	NA	NA	TGTGCCAGCAGCGTTGGAAACCCTAATGAAAAACTGTTTTTT	CASSVGNPNEKLFF
TRBV4-1	TRBJ1-2	NA	once	TGCGCCAGCAGCCATGTAATCCGGGAAGGTGGCTACACCTTC	CASSHVIREGGYTF
TRBV30	TRBJ1-5	NA	NA	TGTGCCTGGAGTGTCGGGACTTATAGCAATCAGCCCCAGCATTTT	CAWSVGTYSNQPQHF
TRBV18	TRBJ1-5	NA	NA	TGTGCCAGCTCAACTGGGCCGGTAAATCAGCCCCAGCATTTT	CASSTGPVNQPQHF
TRBV24-1	TRBJ2-7	NA	NA	TGTGCCACCAGTGATTCAACGACACCTAACTACGAGCAGTACTTC	CATSDSTTPNYEQYF
TRBV30	TRBJ1-1	TRBD1	NA	TGTGCCTTTCCGGACAGGGATATGAACACTGAAGCTTTCTTT	CAFPDRDMNTEAFF